These T cell receptor beta chains were read from a single sample in a study of CD8+CD57+ T cells in acquired aplastic anemia. MiXCR, run by TCRdb on the reads, gives a single entry per CDR3 protein. The sample has approximately 45,000 distinct CDR3 sequences; about three quarters are singletons. The sequenced material came from sorted CD4+, CD8+, or CD8+CD57+ T cells (not recorded which) from PBMCs. The receptors here all came from a human donor in good health, serving as a control. Each CDR3 is given with its conserved first and last residue. The D gene is left open where the match is weak. Not every row has a clone size; where given, it reads once, few, many or a size class.

TRBV2	NA	NA	TRBJ1-1	CASRLPGMNTEAFF	TGTGCCAGCAGGTTGCCAGGGATGAACACTGAAGCTTTCTTT
TRBV19	NA	NA	TRBJ1-5	CASAGQPFNQPQHF	TGTGCCAGTGCCGGACAGCCCTTCAATCAGCCCCAGCATTTT
TRBV24-1	TRBD1	NA	TRBJ2-5	CATSETGTGIPETQYF	TGTGCCACCAGTGAAACAGGGACAGGGATCCCAGAGACCCAGTACTTC
TRBV7-9	NA	NA	TRBJ2-7	CASSLAGFHEQYF	TGTGCCAGCAGCTTGGCAGGGTTCCACGAGCAGTACTTC
TRBV6-1	TRBD1	NA	TRBJ2-1	CASSKTTGGLYNEQFF	TGTGCCAGCAGCAAAACGACAGGGGGCTTGTACAATGAGCAGTTCTTC
TRBV9	NA	NA	TRBJ2-7	CASSVGPYYEQYF	TGTGCCAGCAGCGTAGGTCCTTACTACGAGCAGTACTTC
TRBV2	TRBD1	NA	TRBJ1-2	CASETGTGADYGYTF	TGTGCCAGCGAGACCGGGACAGGGGCGGACTATGGCTACACCTTC
TRBV10-1	TRBD1	NA	TRBJ1-3	CASKGQGFNTIYF	TGCGCCAGCAAGGGACAGGGGTTCAACACCATATATTTT
TRBV9	NA	NA	TRBJ2-4	CASSVPGAKNIQYF	TGTGCCAGCAGCGTACCCGGGGCCAAAAACATTCAGTACTTC
TRBV18	NA	NA	TRBJ2-7	CASSLSQPGHNYEQYF	TGTGCCAGCTCACTGTCTCAACCGGGACACAACTACGAGCAGTACTTC
TRBV2	NA	NA	TRBJ2-5	CASSLQQAETQYF	TGTGCCAGCAGTTTGCAACAGGCGGAGACCCAGTACTTC
TRBV5-4	NA	NA	TRBJ1-1	CASSLLGGSTEAFF	TGTGCCAGCAGCTTGCTAGGGGGTAGTACTGAAGCTTTCTTT
TRBV2	TRBD1	NA	TRBJ1-1	CASILDRGVNTEAFF	TGTGCCAGCATACTAGACAGGGGGGTGAACACTGAAGCTTTCTTT
TRBV7-2	NA	NA	TRBJ2-1	CDQDNEQFF	TGTGATCAAGACAATGAGCAGTTCTTC
TRBV15	TRBD1	few	TRBJ1-4	CATSDRVGEKLFF	TGTGCCACCAGCGACAGGGTTGGCGAAAAACTGTTTTTT
TRBV2	TRBD1	NA	TRBJ2-7	CASRQGRDEQYF	TGCGCCAGCAGACAGGGTCGCGACGAGCAGTACTTC
TRBV6-1	NA	many	TRBJ1-1	CASSEAPGGENTEAFF	TGTGCCAGCAGTGAAGCACCGGGAGGGGAGAACACTGAAGCTTTCTTT